This T cell receptor (beta chain) was sequenced in a study of T cell changes during pregnancy in multiple sclerosis. Data came from immunoSEQ multiplex PCR; TCRdb stores just in-frame clones and leaves some out. Here the sample spans 65,000 to 80,000 clones, approximately 95% being singletons. J lost 1 base, V lost 2 bases, and 5 bases had no gene match. Germline loops: CDR1 MNHEY, CDR2 SMNVEV (reference sequence). The length of the CDR3 is 16 residues. The receptor was derived from a female donor with multiple sclerosis, enrolled in a pregnancy study. This specimen consisted of peripheral blood, obtained in the first trimester of pregnancy. The chain joins TRBV27 to TRBJ2-7; 10 bases fit TRBD1. As DNA, the CDR3 is TGTGCCAGCAGTTTAATAGGACAGGGGGTATCCTACGAGCAGTACTTC. It is translated as CASSLIGQGVSYEQYF.